This T cell receptor (beta chain) was identified during a study of CD8 T cells in Susac syndrome. CDR3 length equals 13 residues. Germline assignment: CDR1 LGHDT and CDR2 YNNKEL (reference sequence). Random hexamers served to reverse transcribe roughly 0.45 to 1 ug RNA. Each CDR3 protein is one row after TCRdb ran MiXCR on the immunoSEQ multiplex PCR reads. This sample has approximately 150,000 distinct CDR3 sequences, with 94% found just once. As concerns this clonotype: The junction differs from germline at one of its ends, possibly a read error.

Sequencing was performed on CD4+ T cells from PBMCs. This TCR derives from a human donor with multiple sclerosis. This chain joins TRBV3-1 and TRBJ1-1, with D unresolved. The CDR3 DNA reads as TGTGCCAGCACCCAACAGCAAAACACTGAAGCTTTCTTT. Translating it yields CASTQQQNTEAFF.